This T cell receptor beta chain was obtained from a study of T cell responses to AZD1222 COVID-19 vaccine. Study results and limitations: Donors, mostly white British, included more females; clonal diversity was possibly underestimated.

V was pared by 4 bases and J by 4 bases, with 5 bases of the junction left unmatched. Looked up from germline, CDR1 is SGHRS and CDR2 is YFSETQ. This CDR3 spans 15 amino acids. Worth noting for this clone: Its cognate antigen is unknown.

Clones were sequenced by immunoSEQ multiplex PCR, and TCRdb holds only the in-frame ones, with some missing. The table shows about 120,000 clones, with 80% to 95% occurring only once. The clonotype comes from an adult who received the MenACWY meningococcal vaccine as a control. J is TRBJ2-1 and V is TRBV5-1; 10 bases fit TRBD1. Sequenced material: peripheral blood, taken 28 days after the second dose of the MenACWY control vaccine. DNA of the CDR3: TGCGCCAGCAGCCTACCGGGACAGGGGTACAATGAGCAGTTCTTC. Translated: CASSLPGQGYNEQFF.